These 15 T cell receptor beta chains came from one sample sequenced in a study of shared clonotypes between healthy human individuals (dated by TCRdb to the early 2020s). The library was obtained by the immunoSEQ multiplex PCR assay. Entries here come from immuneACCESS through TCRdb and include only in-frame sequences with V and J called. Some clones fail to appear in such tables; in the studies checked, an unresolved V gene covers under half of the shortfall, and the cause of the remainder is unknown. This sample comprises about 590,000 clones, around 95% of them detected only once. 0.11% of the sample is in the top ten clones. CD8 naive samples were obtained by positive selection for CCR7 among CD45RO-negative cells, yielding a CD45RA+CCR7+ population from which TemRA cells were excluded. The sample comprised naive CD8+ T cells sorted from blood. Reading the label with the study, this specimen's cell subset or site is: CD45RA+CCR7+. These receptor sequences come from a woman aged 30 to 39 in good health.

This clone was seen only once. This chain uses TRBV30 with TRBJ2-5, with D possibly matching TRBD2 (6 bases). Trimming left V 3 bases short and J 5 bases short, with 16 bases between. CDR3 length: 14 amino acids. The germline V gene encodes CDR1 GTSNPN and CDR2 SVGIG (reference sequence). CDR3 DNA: TGTGCCTGGAGCTTCTGGGCCGGAGGGGAGACCCAGTACTTC. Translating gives CAWSFWAGGETQYF.

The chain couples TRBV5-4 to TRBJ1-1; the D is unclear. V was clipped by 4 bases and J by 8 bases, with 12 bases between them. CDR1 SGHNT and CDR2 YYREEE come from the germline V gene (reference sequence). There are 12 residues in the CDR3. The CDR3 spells CASSTSGPEAFF. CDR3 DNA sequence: TGTGCCAGCAGCACCTCCGGGCCCGAAGCTTTCTTT.

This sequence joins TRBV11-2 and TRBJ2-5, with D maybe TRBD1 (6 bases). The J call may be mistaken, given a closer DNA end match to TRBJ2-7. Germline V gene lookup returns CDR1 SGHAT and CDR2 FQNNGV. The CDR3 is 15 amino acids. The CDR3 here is CASNPTGRPGHEQYF. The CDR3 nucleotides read TGTGCCAGCAACCCAACAGGGCGGCCAGGACACGAGCAGTACTTC.

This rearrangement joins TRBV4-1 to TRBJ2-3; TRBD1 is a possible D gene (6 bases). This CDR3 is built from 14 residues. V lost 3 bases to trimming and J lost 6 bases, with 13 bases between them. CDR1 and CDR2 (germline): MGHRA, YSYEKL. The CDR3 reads CASSHPTGLDTQYF. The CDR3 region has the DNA TGCGCCAGCAGCCACCCCACAGGGTTGGATACGCAGTATTTT.

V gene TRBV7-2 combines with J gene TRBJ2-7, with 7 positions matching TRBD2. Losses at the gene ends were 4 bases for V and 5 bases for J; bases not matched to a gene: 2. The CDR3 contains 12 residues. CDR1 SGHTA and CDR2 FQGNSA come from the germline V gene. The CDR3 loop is CASSSTSDEQYF. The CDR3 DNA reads TGTGCCAGCAGCTCCACTAGCGACGAGCAGTACTTC.

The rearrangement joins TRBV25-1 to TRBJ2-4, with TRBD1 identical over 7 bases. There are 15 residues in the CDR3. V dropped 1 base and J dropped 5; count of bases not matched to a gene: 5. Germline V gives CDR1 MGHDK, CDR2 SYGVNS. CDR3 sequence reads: CASSESRGLQNIQYF. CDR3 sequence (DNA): TGTGCCAGCAGTGAATCCAGGGGGTTACAAAACATTCAGTACTTC.

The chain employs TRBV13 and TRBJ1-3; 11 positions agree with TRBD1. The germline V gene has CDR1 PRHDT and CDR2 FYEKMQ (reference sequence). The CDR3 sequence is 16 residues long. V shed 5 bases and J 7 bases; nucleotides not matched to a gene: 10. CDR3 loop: CASSDAGTGGRNTIYF. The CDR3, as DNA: TGTGCCAGCAGCGACGCCGGGACAGGGGGAAGGAACACCATATATTTT.

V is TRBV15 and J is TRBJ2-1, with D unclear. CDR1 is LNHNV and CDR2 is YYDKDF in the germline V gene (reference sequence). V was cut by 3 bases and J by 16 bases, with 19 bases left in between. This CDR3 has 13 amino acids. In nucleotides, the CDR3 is TGTGCCACCAGCAGCCCCCCCCGGATCGTTGTATTCTTC. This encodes CATSSPPRIVVFF.

The CDR3 region has the DNA TGCGCCAGCAGCCATTACTGGGCAGGGAATCCCAACGAGCAGTACTTC. This codes for CASSHYWAGNPNEQYF. The chain couples TRBV4-1 to TRBJ2-5; weak D call: TRBD1 (5 bases). The end of the DNA is better explained by TRBJ2-7, so the J call may be wrong. The CDR3 has 16 amino acids. Per germline, CDR1 MGHRA and CDR2 YSYEKL.

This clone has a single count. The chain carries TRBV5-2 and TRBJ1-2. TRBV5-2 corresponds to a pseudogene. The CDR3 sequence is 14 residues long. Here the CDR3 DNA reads TGCGCCAGCAGCCAAGAAGGGGGGTGGTATGGCTACACCTTC. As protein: CASSQEGGWYGYTF.

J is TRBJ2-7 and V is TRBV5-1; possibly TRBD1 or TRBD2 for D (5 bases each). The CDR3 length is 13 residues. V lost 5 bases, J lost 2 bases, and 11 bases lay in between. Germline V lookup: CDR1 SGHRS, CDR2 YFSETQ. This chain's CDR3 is CASSPEGPYEQYF. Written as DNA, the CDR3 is TGCGCCAGCAGTCCCGAGGGGCCCTACGAGCAGTACTTC. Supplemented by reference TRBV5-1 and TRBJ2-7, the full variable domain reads KAGVTQTPRYLIKTRGQQVTLSCSPISGHRSVSWYQQTPGQGLQFLFEYFSETQRNKGNFPGRFSGRQFSNSRSEMNVSTLELGDSALYLCASSPEGPYEQYFGPGTRLTVT.

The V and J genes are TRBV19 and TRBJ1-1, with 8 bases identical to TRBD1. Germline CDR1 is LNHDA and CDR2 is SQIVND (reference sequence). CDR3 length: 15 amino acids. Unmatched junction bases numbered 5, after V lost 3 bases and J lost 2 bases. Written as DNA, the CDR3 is TGTGCCAGTAGTATCTCTTCAGGGGGCAACACTGAAGCTTTCTTT. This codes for CASSISSGGNTEAFF.

CDR3 bases: TGTGCCAGCAGCACCATTTCGTCAGAAAAACTGTTTTTT. This codes for CASSTISSEKLFF. The V gene is TRBV9, the J gene TRBJ1-4; D is uncertain. The CDR3 extends over 13 amino acids. CDR1 is SGDLS and CDR2 is YYNGEE in the germline V gene. V lost 4 bases and J 8 bases, leaving 12 bases between the germline ends.

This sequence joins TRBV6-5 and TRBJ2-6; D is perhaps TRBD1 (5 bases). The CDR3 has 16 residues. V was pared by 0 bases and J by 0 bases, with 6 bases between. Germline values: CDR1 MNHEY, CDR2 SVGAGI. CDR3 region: CASSYSDTSGANVLTF. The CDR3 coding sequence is TGTGCCAGCAGTTACTCGGACACCTCTGGGGCCAACGTCCTGACTTTC.

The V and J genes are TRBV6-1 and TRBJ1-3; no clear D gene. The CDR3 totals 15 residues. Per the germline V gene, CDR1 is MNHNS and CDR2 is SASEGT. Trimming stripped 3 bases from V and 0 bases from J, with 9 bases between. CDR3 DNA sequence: TGTGCCAGCAGTGAGATCCTAAGCTCTGGAAACACCATATATTTT. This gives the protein CASSEILSSGNTIYF.